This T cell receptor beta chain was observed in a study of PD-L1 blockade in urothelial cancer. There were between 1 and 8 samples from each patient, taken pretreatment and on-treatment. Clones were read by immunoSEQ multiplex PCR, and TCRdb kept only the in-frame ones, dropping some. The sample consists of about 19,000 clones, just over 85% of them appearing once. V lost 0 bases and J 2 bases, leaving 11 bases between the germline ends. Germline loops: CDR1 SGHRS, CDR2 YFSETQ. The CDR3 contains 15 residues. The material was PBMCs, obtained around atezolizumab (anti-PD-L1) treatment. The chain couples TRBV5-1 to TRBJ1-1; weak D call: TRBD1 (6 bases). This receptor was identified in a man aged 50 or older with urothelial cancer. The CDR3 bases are TGCGCCAGCAGCTTGGGAGGGGGTTCAAACACTGAAGCTTTCTTT. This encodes CASSLGGGSNTEAFF.